The clone carrying this T cell receptor (beta chain) was seen ten or more times. Its antigen remains unknown. MiXCR was run by TCRdb on the RACE reads, yielding one entry per CDR3 protein. The sample lists a few hundred thousand distinct CDR3 sequences, about 6% occurring once. The sample's time point: patch test 2, 6 weeks after DPC sensitization. Treatment here: therapeutic diphenylcyclopropenone sensitization with weekly scalp DPC. The CDR3 contains 14 residues. Looked up from germline, CDR1 is SQVTM and CDR2 is ANQGSEA. V lost 6 bases and J lost 8; bases outside the gene matches: 13. The data stem from a study of human T cells and chemical hapten exposure. Study-wide context: Patients, predominantly female, presented with alopecia areata, totalis or universalis. General study findings and limits: While controls formed fewer of them, expanded TCRs formed significantly more large CDR3 similarity clusters. The study found that DPC sensitization did not change TCRs above 1 in 1000 frequency.

The sequencing used whole blood, collected in connection with sensitization to the hapten diphenylcyclopropenone (DPC). V is TRBV29-1 and J is TRBJ1-1, with 9 nucleotides matching TRBD1. The clonotype was recovered from a woman aged 18-29 years with alopecia areata. Some clones in this sample may be carry-over from other donors' samples. This CDR3 reads CSVKEAQGAKEAFF. The CDR3 DNA is TGCAGCGTCAAGGAGGCACAGGGGGCTAAGGAAGCTTTCTTT.